This passage covers 22 T cell receptor beta chains from one sample sequenced in a study of human T cells and chemical hapten exposure. The time point denotes: patch test 3, about 24 weeks after DPC sensitization. Stated treatment: therapeutic diphenylcyclopropenone sensitization with weekly scalp DPC. TCRdb re-called the RACE reads with MiXCR, one entry per CDR3 protein. The table has about 170,000 distinct CDR3 sequences, about a quarter seen once. Sequencing used whole blood, obtained in connection with sensitization to the hapten diphenylcyclopropenone (DPC). The origin of the receptors is a woman under 30 with alopecia areata. Some clones in this sample may be carry-over from other donors' samples.

The chain uses TRBV20-1 and TRBJ2-3, with 10 bases that match TRBD2. Germline-derived CDR1 and CDR2 are DFQATT and SNEGSKA (reference sequence). The CDR3 spans 14 residues. J was trimmed by 4 bases and V by 3 bases; bases with no gene match: 4. The CDR3 region has the DNA TGCAGTGCTAGTCTAGCGGGGGTGGCAGATACGCAGTATTTT. It encodes CSASLAGVADTQYF.

This clonotype was picked up a small number of times. The chain employs TRBV12-3 or TRBV12-4 and TRBJ2-6; D call uncertain. Trimming took off 4 bases at V and 3 bases at J, with 10 bases between the two ends. This CDR3 is 15 amino acids long. Here the CDR3 DNA reads TGTGCCAGCAGTTCCAGACGAGGTGGGGCCAACGTCCTGACTTTC. Translation: CASSSRRGGANVLTF.

This clonotype was detected only a few times. J is TRBJ2-2 and V is TRBV27; D gene ambiguous. The germline CDR1 and CDR2 sequences are MNHEY and SMNVEV (reference sequence). V was clipped by 1 base and J by 0 bases, with 9 bases between them. The length of the CDR3 is 16 residues. DNA of the CDR3: TGTGCCAGCAGTTTATACACTATCCCGAACACCGGGGAGCTGTTTTTT. Protein: CASSLYTIPNTGELFF.

The chain combines TRBV11-1 with TRBJ1-1, with D uncertain. Germline values: CDR1 SGHAT, CDR2 FQDESV (reference sequence). The CDR3 has 13 residues. The V gene lost 5 bases and the J gene lost 8 bases, with 15 bases spanning the gap. CDR3 sequence reads: CASSRYSGTEAFF. CDR3 nucleotides: TGTGCCAGCAGCCGGTATAGCGGTACGGAAGCTTTCTTT.

This clonotype was detected a few times. The rearrangement links TRBV5-1 to TRBJ1-3, with TRBD1 matching over 7 bases. V was clipped by 4 bases and J by 2 bases; unmatched bases: 3. In germline, CDR1 is SGHRS, CDR2 YFSETQ. The CDR3 length is 14 residues. The CDR3 sequence: CASSPGQAGNTIYF. The CDR3 DNA follows: TGCGCCAGCAGCCCTGGACAGGCTGGAAACACCATATATTTT.

The chain employs TRBV10-3 and TRBJ2-5; maybe TRBD2 (5 bases). V lost 3 bases to trimming and J lost 1 base, with 15 bases between them. CDR3 length: 16 residues. Germline CDR1 reads ENHRY; CDR2 reads SYGVKD. CDR3 loop: CAISDRRTASQETQYF. The CDR3 DNA sequence: TGTGCCATCAGTGACCGTAGGACTGCCTCCCAAGAGACCCAGTACTTC.

This clonotype appeared a few times. The V and J genes are TRBV5-1 and TRBJ1-5; D unclear. The germline gives CDR1 SGHRS, CDR2 YFSETQ. The CDR3 spans 14 residues. Trimming removed 1 base from V and 11 bases from J, with 16 bases in between. The CDR3 loop reads CASSLIPGGWAQHF. CDR3 in DNA: TGCGCCAGCAGCTTGATCCCAGGCGGATGGGCCCAGCATTTT.

This clonotype was seen more than once but under ten times. V usage is TRBV3-1 and J usage is TRBJ1-5; D possibly corresponds to TRBD1 (6 bases). V lost 1 base, J lost 7 bases, and 11 bases lay in between. The CDR3 has 14 residues. Germline CDR1 LGHDT, CDR2 YNNKEL (reference sequence). This CDR3 reads CASSQGTGHQPQHF. CDR3 coding DNA: TGTGCCAGCAGCCAAGGAACAGGGCACCAGCCCCAGCATTTT.

This clonotype was counted only a few times. This rearrangement joins TRBV27 to TRBJ2-5, with D possibly matching TRBD1 (5 bases). Trimming took off 6 bases at V and 4 bases at J, with 15 bases between the two ends. This CDR3 comprises 14 residues. CDR1 is MNHEY and CDR2 is SMNVEV in the germline V gene (reference sequence). CDR3 residues: CASRDNEVRETQYF. CDR3 bases: TGTGCCAGCAGGGACAACGAGGTGAGAGAGACCCAGTACTTC.

V and J are TRBV24-1 and TRBJ2-3; D might be TRBD2 (6 bases). The germline V gene has CDR1 KGHDR and CDR2 SFDVKD. The CDR3 length is 14 residues. The germline V and J ends were trimmed by 3 bases and 6 bases, with 12 bases remaining between them. CDR3 nucleotide sequence: TGTGCCACCAGTGATCCAAGACTAGTGGATACGCAGTATTTT. The encoded protein is CATSDPRLVDTQYF.

The rearrangement links TRBV4-3 to TRBJ2-7; D gene uncertain. The germline V gene encodes CDR1 LGHNA and CDR2 YSLEER. This CDR3 is built from 14 residues. Trimming took off 1 base at V and 3 bases at J, with 10 bases between the two ends. The CDR3 region has the DNA TGCGCCAGCAGCCAAGTCCCTATCAGCTACGAGCAGTACTTC. This gives the protein CASSQVPISYEQYF.

In its sample, this clonotype was seen a few times. V gene TRBV20-1 combines with J gene TRBJ2-7, with TRBD2 identical over 9 bases. Trimming at V came to 3 bases and at J to 3 bases, leaving 6 bases not matched to a gene. This CDR3 is 14 amino acids long. Germline CDR1 reads DFQATT; CDR2 reads SNEGSKA (reference sequence). DNA of the CDR3: TGCAGTGCTAGGGTAGCGGGGGCCAACTACGAGCAGTACTTC. This gives the protein CSARVAGANYEQYF.

The chain employs TRBV15 and TRBJ1-3; D gene ambiguous. The CDR3 consists of 16 residues. Looked up from germline, CDR1 is LNHNV and CDR2 is YYDKDF (reference sequence). The V gene lost 0 bases and the J gene lost 0 bases, with 9 bases spanning the gap. CDR3 coding DNA: TGTGCCACCAGCAGAGAACTTCCGAGCTCTGGAAACACCATATATTTT. Residues: CATSRELPSSGNTIYF.

This chain uses TRBV7-2 with TRBJ2-7; TRBD1 is a possible D gene (5 bases). Germline V gene sequence: CDR1 SGHTA, CDR2 FQGNSA. CDR3 length: 12 amino acids. Trimming removed 7 bases from V and 4 bases from J, with 11 bases in between. The DNA for the CDR3 is TGTGCCAGCACCCTGCAGGGTTACGAGCAGTACTTC. Protein: CASTLQGYEQYF.

The chain carries TRBV29-1 and TRBJ2-7; 12 nucleotides align to TRBD1. The germline V gene has CDR1 SQVTM and CDR2 ANQGSEA. After removal of 6 bases from V and 3 bases from J, the junction contained 3 bases not matched to a gene. The CDR3 extends over 13 amino acids. DNA of the CDR3: TGCAGCGTGGGACAGGGGGCATACTACGAGCAGTACTTC. As protein: CSVGQGAYYEQYF.

V gene TRBV9 combines with J gene TRBJ2-2; D is unresolved. Germline loops: CDR1 SGDLS, CDR2 YYNGEE. V was cut by 0 bases and J by 4 bases, with 7 bases left in between. The CDR3 is made up of 14 amino acids. This CDR3 reads CASSVDQPTGELFF. Written as DNA, the CDR3 is TGTGCCAGCAGCGTAGATCAGCCCACCGGGGAGCTGTTTTTT.

This chain connects TRBV29-1 to TRBJ1-1; D call uncertain. This CDR3 spans 13 amino acids. V lost 2 bases, J lost 4 bases, and 11 bases lay in between. Germline CDR1 reads SQVTM; CDR2 reads ANQGSEA. The CDR3 region has the DNA TGCAGCGTTGAATGGACTCGAGGCACTGAAGCTTTCTTT. Protein product: CSVEWTRGTEAFF.

This clonotype was counted once. This chain joins TRBV4-2 and TRBJ1-2, with D maybe TRBD1 (6 bases). Per germline, CDR1 LGHNA and CDR2 YNFKEQ. Deletions cut 0 bases from V and 6 bases from J, with 8 bases between. The CDR3 is 13 amino acids. CDR3 coding DNA: TGTGCCAGCAGCCAAGATGGGGGCAATGGCTACACCTTC. Its translation is CASSQDGGNGYTF.

Concerning this clonotype: At one boundary the junction diverges from the germline segment, which might be a read error. J is TRBJ2-5 and V is TRBV6-1; D may be TRBD2 (5 bases). The CDR3 is 9 residues long. Germline values: CDR1 MNHNS, CDR2 SASEGT. CDR3 sequence reads: CAASAEGLF. CDR3 nucleotide sequence: TGTGCCGCCTCCGCAGAGGGATTATTC.

J is TRBJ2-5 and V is TRBV10-2, with D possibly matching TRBD2 (7 bases). Germline V gene lookup returns CDR1 WSHSY and CDR2 SAAADI. CDR3 length equals 14 residues. V was cut by 9 bases and J by 5 bases, with 19 bases left in between. CDR3 DNA sequence: TGCGCCAGTCAACCCCGGGGGGCCGTGGAGACCCAGTACTTC. Translated, it gives CASQPRGAVETQYF.

The gene calls are TRBV11-2 and TRBJ1-6; D might be TRBD1 (5 bases). V lost 0 bases and J 7 bases, leaving 16 bases between the germline ends. The CDR3 loop spans 17 amino acids. CDR1 and CDR2 from the germline V gene are SGHAT and FQNNGV. The DNA of the CDR3 is TGTGCCAGCAGCTTAGACTCCTCAGGGAAGGGGAATTCACCCCTCCACTTT. Residues: CASSLDSSGKGNSPLHF.

V usage is TRBV7-2 and J usage is TRBJ2-1, with TRBD2 matching over 11 bases. Trimming removed 1 base from V and 10 bases from J; junction bases left unmatched: 9. This CDR3 comprises 16 residues. Per the germline V gene, CDR1 is SGHTA and CDR2 is FQGNSA. CDR3 region: CASSLVSSGGEREQFF. CDR3 DNA sequence: TGTGCCAGCAGCTTAGTGAGTAGCGGGGGGGAAAGAGAGCAGTTCTTC.